This TCR beta chain was retrieved from a study of CD8 T cells in ankylosing spondylitis. By quantitative 5'-RACE with molecular barcodes, the TCR beta libraries were made. One entry per CDR3 protein results from TCRdb running MiXCR on the 5' RACE reads. The data contain a few hundred thousand distinct CDR3 sequences, 20% to 25% of them singletons. The CDR3 is 12 amino acids. The V and J ends lost 4 bases and 5 bases respectively, with 7 bases between them. This TCR was sampled from a male donor with ankylosing spondylitis or in good health (not recorded which). V gene TRBV12-3 or TRBV12-4 combines with J gene TRBJ2-3, with D hard to call. Sequencing input: blood, either unsorted or a sorted T cell fraction (not recorded which). The CDR3 nucleotides are TGTGCCAGCAGTTGGGTTGGAGATACGCAGTATTTT. It is translated as CASSWVGDTQYF.